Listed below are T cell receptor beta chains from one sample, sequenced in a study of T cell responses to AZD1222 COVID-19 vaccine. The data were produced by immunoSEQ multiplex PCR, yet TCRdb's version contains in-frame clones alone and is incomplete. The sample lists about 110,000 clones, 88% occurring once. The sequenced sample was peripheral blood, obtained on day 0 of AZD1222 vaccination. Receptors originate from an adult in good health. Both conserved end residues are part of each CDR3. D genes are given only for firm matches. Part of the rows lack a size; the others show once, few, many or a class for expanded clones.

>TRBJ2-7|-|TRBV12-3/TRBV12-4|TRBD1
TGTGCCAGCAGTGCCGACAGGGTCTACGAGCAGTACTTC
CASSADRVYEQYF
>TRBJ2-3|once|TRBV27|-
TGTGCCAGCAGCTACGGGTCCCTCACAGATACGCAGTATTTT
CASSYGSLTDTQYF
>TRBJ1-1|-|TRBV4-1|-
TGCGCCAGCAGCCAAGATCCCAATTCTGAAGCTTTCTTT
CASSQDPNSEAFF
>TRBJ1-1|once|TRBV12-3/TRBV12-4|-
TGTGCCAGTACCAGGCAGACGAACACTGAAGCTTTCTTT
CASTRQTNTEAFF
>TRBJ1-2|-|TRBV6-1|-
TGTGCCAGCAGTGAAGTCATACCAGGGAGCTACACCTTC
CASSEVIPGSYTF
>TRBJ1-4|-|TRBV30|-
TGTGCCTGGAGTGTATTGAGTTGGGGGGGGAAACTGTTTTTT
CAWSVLSWGGKLFF
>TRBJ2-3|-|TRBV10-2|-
TGCGCCAGCGGTCGTGGGTCACAGAAAGATACGCAGTATTTT
CASGRGSQKDTQYF
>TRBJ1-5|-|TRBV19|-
TGTGCCAGTAGTCCCGACGGGGAATCTAGCAATCAGCCCCAGCATTTT
CASSPDGESSNQPQHF
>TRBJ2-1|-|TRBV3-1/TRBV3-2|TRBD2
TGTGCCAGCAGCCAAGTGGGACTAGCGGGCTCCTACAATGAGCAGTTCTTC
CASSQVGLAGSYNEQFF
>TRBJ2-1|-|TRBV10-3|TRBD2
TGTGCCATCAGTGGACCGGGACTAGCGGGAGGGCCGGATGAGCAGTTCTTC
CAISGPGLAGGPDEQFF
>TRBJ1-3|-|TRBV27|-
TGTGCCAGCAGCGCGGGACATGCTGGAAACACCATATATTTT
CASSAGHAGNTIYF
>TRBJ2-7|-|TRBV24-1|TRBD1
TGTGCCACCAGTGATTCCCGACAGGGCCCACCCTACGAGCAGTACTTC
CATSDSRQGPPYEQYF
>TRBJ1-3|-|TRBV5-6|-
TGTGCCAGCAGTTCATATGTAAGGGCAGCCGAAAACACCATATATTTT
CASSSYVRAAENTIYF
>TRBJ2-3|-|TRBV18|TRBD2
TGTGCCAGCTCACGAGCCGCCCTAGCGGGAGCAACAGATACGCAGTATTTT
CASSRAALAGATDTQYF
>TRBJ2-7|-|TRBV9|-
TGTGCCAGCAGCGTTGGGGACACGTCCTACGAGCAGTACTTC
CASSVGDTSYEQYF
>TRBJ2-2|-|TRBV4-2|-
TGTGCCAGCAGCCAAGTAGGGTGGGGGATGGAGAACACCGGGGAGCTGTTTTTT
CASSQVGWGMENTGELFF
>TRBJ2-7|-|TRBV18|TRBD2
TGTGCCAGCTCTCCCCAGATGACTAGCGGGGGGATCGGTAGGGAGCAGTACTTC
CASSPQMTSGGIGREQYF
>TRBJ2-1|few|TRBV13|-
TGTGCCAGCAGCCCCGACGTGAGGGCAGGGGTATATGTTGAGCAGTTCTTC
CASSPDVRAGVYVEQFF
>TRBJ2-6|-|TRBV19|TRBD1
TGTGCCAGTAGTATCCAGGACAGGGGGAGAGTCTCTGGGGCCAACGTCCTGACTTTC
CASSIQDRGRVSGANVLTF
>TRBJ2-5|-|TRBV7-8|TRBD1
TGTGCCAGCAGCCATTGGACAGGGGAGGAAGAGACCCAGTACTTC
CASSHWTGEEETQYF
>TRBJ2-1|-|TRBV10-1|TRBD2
TGCGCCAGCAGCAAGACTAGCGGGAGGTCTTATGAGCAGTTCTTC
CASSKTSGRSYEQFF
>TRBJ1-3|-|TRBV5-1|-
TGCGCCAGCAGTTTGGGGCCCGGGGACACCATATATTTT
CASSLGPGDTIYF
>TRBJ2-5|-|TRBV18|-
TGTGCCAGCTCACCACCGGGACACAGGATCCAAGAGACCCAGTACTTC
CASSPPGHRIQETQYF
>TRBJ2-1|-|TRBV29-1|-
TGCAGCGTTGCTGTTGATGGACAGGGAGGGGATGAGCAGTTCTTC
CSVAVDGQGGDEQFF
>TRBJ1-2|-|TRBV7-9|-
TGTGCCAGCAGCTTAGGGGGGTTCCCCTATGGCTACACCTTC
CASSLGGFPYGYTF
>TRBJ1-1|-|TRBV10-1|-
TGCGCCAGCATGGGGAGAGCGGGGGCGGCTGAAGCTTTCTTT
CASMGRAGAAEAFF
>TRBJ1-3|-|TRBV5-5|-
TGTGCCAGCAGCTTGGAGAACTCAGGAAACACCATATATTTT
CASSLENSGNTIYF
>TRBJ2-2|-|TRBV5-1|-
TGCGCCAGCAGCGATAATCCCGGCACCGGGGAGCTGTTTTTT
CASSDNPGTGELFF
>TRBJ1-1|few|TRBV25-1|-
TGTGCCAGCAGTGAATCCGGGTTAAGAGCTTTCTTT
CASSESGLRAFF
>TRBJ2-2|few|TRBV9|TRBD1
TGTGCCAGCAGCGAAACCGGGACAGCGAACACCGGGGAGCTGTTTTTT
CASSETGTANTGELFF
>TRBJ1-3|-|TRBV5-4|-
TGTGCCAGCAGCTTGGGAGGGCGGGGAACTGGAAACACCATATATTTT
CASSLGGRGTGNTIYF
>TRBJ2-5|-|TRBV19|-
TGTGCCAGTAGTATACGAAGGGCTCACGGACAGTACCAAGAGACCCAGTACTTC
CASSIRRAHGQYQETQYF
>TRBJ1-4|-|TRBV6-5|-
TGTGCCAGCAGACTATATGCAACTAATGAAAAACTGTTTTTT
CASRLYATNEKLFF
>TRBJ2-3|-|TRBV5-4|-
TGTGCCGCAGGGCCAAGCACAGATACGCAGTATTTT
CAAGPSTDTQYF
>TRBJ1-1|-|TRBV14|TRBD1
TGTGCCAGCAGCGAGGGACAGAAGAACACTGAAGCTTTCTTT
CASSEGQKNTEAFF
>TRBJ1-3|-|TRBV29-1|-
TGCAGCGTTTGGGTAAACCCAGGAGGAAACACCATATATTTT
CSVWVNPGGNTIYF
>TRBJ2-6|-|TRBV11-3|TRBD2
TGTGCCAGCAGCCCGGGGGGACTTGGGGCCAACGTCCTGACTTTC
CASSPGGLGANVLTF
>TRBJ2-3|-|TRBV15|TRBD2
TGTGCCACCAGCAGAGGGACTAGCGGGGGCCCCGGCACAGATACGCAGTATTTT
CATSRGTSGGPGTDTQYF
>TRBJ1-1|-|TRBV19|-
TGTGCCAGTATCCCGAGGGGGAACACTGAAGCTTTCTTT
CASIPRGNTEAFF
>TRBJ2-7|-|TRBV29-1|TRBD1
TGCAGCGTTGAGACCGGGACAGGGGGCGAAGGCGAGCAGTACTTC
CSVETGTGGEGEQYF
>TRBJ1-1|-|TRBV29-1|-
TGCAGCGTGGCCAAAACTTCCCGGGACACTGAAGCTTTCTTT
CSVAKTSRDTEAFF
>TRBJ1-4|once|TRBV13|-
TGTGCCAGCAGTCTTAGACTCTTACCGGAAAAACTGTTTTTT
CASSLRLLPEKLFF
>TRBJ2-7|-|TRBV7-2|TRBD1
TGTGCCAGCAGCGGGGACAGGGGTTCGTCCTACGAGCAGTACTTC
CASSGDRGSSYEQYF
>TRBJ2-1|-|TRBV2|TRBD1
TGTGCCAGCAGGGTACAGGGGGCAGGGGAGCAGTTCTTC
CASRVQGAGEQFF
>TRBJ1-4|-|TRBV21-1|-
TGTGCCAGCAGGTTGCTGGGACAGGATAATGAAAAACTGTTTTTT
CASRLLGQDNEKLFF
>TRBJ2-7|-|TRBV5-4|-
TGTGCCAGCAGCCCGACGGGGAGCGATTACGAGCAGTACTTC
CASSPTGSDYEQYF
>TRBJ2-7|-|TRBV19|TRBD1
TGTGCCAGTAGCCAGGGGACAGGCTCAACCTACGAGCAGTACTTC
CASSQGTGSTYEQYF
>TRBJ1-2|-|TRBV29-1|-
TGCAGCGTTGCAGCTAACTATGGCTACACCTTC
CSVAANYGYTF